The entry that follows covers one T cell receptor beta chain sequence. Its specificity is not known. CDR1 is LNHNV and CDR2 is YYDKDF in the germline V gene (reference sequence). The ends lost 2 bases at V and 4 bases at J; junction bases unmatched: 11. The CDR3 is made up of 17 amino acids. Indicated treatment: roughly 11-day PBMC culture with coronavirus spike peptide pools or control peptides (ViraFEST assay). TCRs were sequenced by ViraFEST after antigen-specific T cells had been expanded with peptide pools. This entry belongs to a study of vaccination and CD4 T cells after COVID-19. Turning to the study itself: As a positive control, some control cultures were given a CEFX pool, while others were given an HIV-1 Nef pool or no peptide. Study-wide results and limits: Convalescent patients' median share of reactive clones seen only post-vaccination was 70% to 90%.

Cultured CD4+ T cells had their DNA profiled by the Oncomine TCR Beta short-read assay. TCRdb called the PCR reads again in MiXCR, with one record for every CDR3 protein. The table shows about 16,000 distinct CDR3 sequences, with around half occurring only once. The source material was CD4+ T cells from blood, cultured in vitro, sampled before SARS-CoV-2 vaccination. This chain links TRBV15 with TRBJ2-7; TRBD1 aligns across 10 bases. The origin of this receptor is a human donor who had recovered from COVID-19. The CDR3 DNA follows: TGTGCCACCAGCAGATCTGCGGGGGACAGGGGCCGATACGAGCAGTACTTC. It codes for CATSRSAGDRGRYEQYF.